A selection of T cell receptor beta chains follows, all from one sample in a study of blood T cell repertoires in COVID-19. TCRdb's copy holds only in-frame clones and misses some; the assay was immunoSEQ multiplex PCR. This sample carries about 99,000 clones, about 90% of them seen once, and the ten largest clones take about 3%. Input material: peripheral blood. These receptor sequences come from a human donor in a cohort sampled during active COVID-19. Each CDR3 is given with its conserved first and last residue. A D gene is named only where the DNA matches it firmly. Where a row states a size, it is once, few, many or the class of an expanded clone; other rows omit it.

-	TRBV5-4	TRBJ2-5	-	CASSGGHTVEETQYF	TGTGCCAGCAGCGGGGGACACACTGTCGAAGAGACCCAGTACTTC
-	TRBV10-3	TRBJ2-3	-	CAISVLGGQDTQYF	TGTGCCATCAGTGTACTTGGGGGCCAGGATACGCAGTATTTT
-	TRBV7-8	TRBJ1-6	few	CASSRRENSPLHF	TGTGCCAGCAGCCGAAGGGAGAATTCACCCCTCCACTTT
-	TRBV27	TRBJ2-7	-	CASSLAMGPYEQYF	TGTGCCAGCAGTTTAGCTATGGGCCCCTACGAGCAGTACTTC
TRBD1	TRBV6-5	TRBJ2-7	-	CASSSGTGRNEQYF	TGTGCCAGCAGCTCTGGGACAGGGAGGAACGAGCAGTACTTC
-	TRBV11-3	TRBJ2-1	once	CASSYVTGGEQFF	TGTGCCAGCAGCTACGTCACCGGTGGTGAGCAGTTCTTC
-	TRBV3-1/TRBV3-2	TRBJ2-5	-	CASSPTTRWQETQYF	TGTGCCAGCAGCCCGACGACTAGATGGCAAGAGACCCAGTACTTC
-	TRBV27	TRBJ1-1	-	CASSLSRQVASTEAFF	TGTGCCAGCAGTTTATCCCGACAGGTCGCTAGCACTGAAGCTTTCTTT
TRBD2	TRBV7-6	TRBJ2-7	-	CASSPSLGTSGAIEQYF	TGTGCCAGCAGCCCGTCACTAGGGACTAGCGGGGCAATCGAGCAGTACTTC
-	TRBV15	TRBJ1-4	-	CATSRDKRGDEKLFF	TGTGCCACCAGCAGAGATAAGCGAGGAGATGAAAAACTGTTTTTT
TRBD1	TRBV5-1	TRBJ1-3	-	CASSPGQGGNTIYF	TGCGCCAGCAGCCCGGGACAGGGGGGAAACACCATATATTTT
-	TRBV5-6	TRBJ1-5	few	CASSLAGPNQPQHF	TGTGCCAGCAGCTTGGCAGGGCCGAATCAGCCCCAGCATTTT
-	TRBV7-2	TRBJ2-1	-	CASSLLNEQFF	TGTGCCAGCAGCTTATTAAATGAGCAGTTCTTC
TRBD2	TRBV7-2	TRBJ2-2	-	CASSLGPGRGGTGELFF	TGTGCCAGCAGCTTAGGCCCCGGGCGGGGGGGCACCGGGGAGCTGTTTTTT
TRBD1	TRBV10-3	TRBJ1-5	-	CAIRPDRGGSNQPQHF	TGTGCCATCAGGCCCGACAGGGGGGGTAGCAATCAGCCCCAGCATTTT
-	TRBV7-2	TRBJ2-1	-	CASSLVVVAIEQFF	TGTGCCAGCAGCTTAGTAGTAGTTGCGATTGAGCAGTTCTTC
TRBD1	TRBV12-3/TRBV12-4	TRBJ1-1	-	CASTRGQGREAFF	TGTGCCAGCACCAGGGGACAGGGGAGAGAAGCTTTCTTT
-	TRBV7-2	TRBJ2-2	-	CASSFNRANTGELFF	TGTGCCAGCAGCTTTAACAGGGCGAACACCGGGGAGCTGTTTTTT
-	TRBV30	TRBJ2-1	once	CACNRVNEQFF	TGTGCCTGTAACAGGGTCAATGAGCAGTTCTTC
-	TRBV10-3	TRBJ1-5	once	CAISGGQSNQPQHF	TGTGCCATCAGTGGCGGACAGAGTAATCAGCCCCAGCATTTT
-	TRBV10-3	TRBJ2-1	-	CAISEARPYNEQFF	TGTGCCATCAGTGAAGCTAGACCCTACAATGAGCAGTTCTTC
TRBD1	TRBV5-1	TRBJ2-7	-	CASSRDSGSYEQYF	TGCGCCAGCAGCCGGGACAGTGGGTCCTACGAGCAGTACTTC
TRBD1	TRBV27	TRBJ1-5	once	CASSLEQGFQPQHF	TGTGCCAGCAGTTTAGAACAGGGGTTCCAGCCCCAGCATTTT
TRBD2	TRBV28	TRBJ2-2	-	CASRGLAGHTGELFF	TGTGCCAGCAGGGGACTAGCGGGACACACCGGGGAGCTGTTTTTT
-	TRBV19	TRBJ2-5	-	CASSIAGRETQYF	TGTGCCAGTAGTATCGCGGGCAGGGAGACCCAGTACTTC
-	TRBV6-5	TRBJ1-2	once	CASVRLVWGADGYTF	TGTGCCAGCGTGAGGTTGGTCTGGGGCGCCGACGGCTACACCTTC
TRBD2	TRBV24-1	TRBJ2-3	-	CATSDTERERLGTDTQYF	TGTGCCACCAGTGACACGGAGCGGGAGCGGTTGGGCACAGATACGCAGTATTTT
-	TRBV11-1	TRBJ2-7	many	CASSFVNSYEQYF	TGTGCCAGCAGCTTTGTCAACTCCTACGAGCAGTACTTC
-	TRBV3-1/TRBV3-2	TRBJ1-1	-	CASSQGQSLNTEAFF	TGTGCCAGCAGCCAAGGACAGAGCCTGAACACTGAAGCTTTCTTT
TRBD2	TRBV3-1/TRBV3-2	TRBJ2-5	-	CASSPQAGAPGTQYF	TGTGCCAGCAGCCCACAAGCGGGGGCCCCAGGGACCCAGTACTTC
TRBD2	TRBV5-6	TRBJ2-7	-	CASRPGRMGEQYF	TGTGCCAGCAGGCCCGGGAGGATGGGGGAGCAGTACTTC
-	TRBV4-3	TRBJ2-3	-	CASSQDQDTQYF	TGCGCCAGCAGCCAAGACCAGGATACGCAGTATTTT
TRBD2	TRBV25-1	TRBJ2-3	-	CASSESGGSDTQYF	TGTGCCAGCAGTGAATCGGGGGGGTCGGATACGCAGTATTTT
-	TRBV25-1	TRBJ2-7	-	CASSESPGVGEQYF	TGTGCCAGCAGTGAATCCCCAGGGGTCGGGGAGCAGTACTTC
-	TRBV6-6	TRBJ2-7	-	CASSYGTTGEQYF	TGTGCCAGCAGTTACGGTACGACGGGAGAGCAGTACTTC
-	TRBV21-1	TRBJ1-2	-	CASRKDRGPIYGYTF	TGTGCCAGCAGAAAAGACAGGGGGCCTATCTATGGCTACACCTTC
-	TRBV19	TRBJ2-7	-	CASSVTTVSEQYF	TGTGCCAGTAGTGTAACCACCGTGAGCGAGCAGTACTTC
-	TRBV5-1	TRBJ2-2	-	CASSLWGLRVTGELFF	TGCGCCAGCAGCTTGTGGGGCTTACGGGTCACCGGGGAGCTGTTTTTT
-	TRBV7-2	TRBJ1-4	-	CASSPPVGGINEKLFF	TGTGCCAGCAGCCCTCCCGTGGGAGGGATTAATGAAAAACTGTTTTTT
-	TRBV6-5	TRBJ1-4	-	CASRQDIMGREKLFF	TGTGCCAGCAGACAGGACATTATGGGCAGGGAAAAACTGTTTTTT
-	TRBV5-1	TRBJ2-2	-	CASSRQTTGELFF	TGCGCCAGCAGCCGACAGACCACCGGGGAGCTGTTTTTT
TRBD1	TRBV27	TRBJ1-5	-	CASSRQGGDPIQPQHF	TGTGCCAGCAGCCGACAGGGAGGAGACCCAATTCAGCCCCAGCATTTT
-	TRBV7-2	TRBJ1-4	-	CASRRQHLNEKLFF	TGTGCCAGCAGGAGGCAGCATCTAAATGAAAAACTGTTTTTT
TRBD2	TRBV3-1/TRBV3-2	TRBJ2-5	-	CASSQAPSGGRETRYF	TGTGCCAGCAGCCAAGCACCTAGCGGGGGACGGGAGACCCGGTACTTC
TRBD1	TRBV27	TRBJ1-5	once	CASSLSWGTGDNQPQHF	TGTGCCAGCAGTTTATCGTGGGGGACAGGGGATAATCAGCCCCAGCATTTT
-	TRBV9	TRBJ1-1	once	CASSLQPGQNTEAFF	TGTGCCAGCAGCTTGCAACCGGGACAGAACACTGAAGCTTTCTTT
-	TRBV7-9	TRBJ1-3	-	CASNHLLGRGNTIYF	TGTGCCAGCAACCACCTTCTGGGGCGGGGAAACACCATATATTTT
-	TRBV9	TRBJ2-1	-	CASSPTSTSYNEQFF	TGTGCCAGCAGCCCAACTAGTACCTCCTACAATGAGCAGTTCTTC
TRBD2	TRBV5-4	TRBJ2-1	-	CASSPPPGGGNEQFF	TGTGCCAGCAGCCCCCCGCCGGGGGGAGGCAATGAGCAGTTCTTC
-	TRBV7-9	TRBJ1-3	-	CASKPAGFGNTIYF	TGTGCCAGCAAGCCGGCAGGCTTTGGAAACACCATATATTTT